This T cell receptor beta chain was identified during a study of OX40 agonist ivuxolimab in advanced cancers. For context, the study as a whole: The costimulatory receptor OX40 (CD134) was targeted by ivuxolimab, a fully human IgG2 agonistic monoclonal antibody. Intravenous ivuxolimab was administered to patients every 2 weeks at six dose levels: 0.01, 0.1, 0.3, 1.5, 3 and 10 mg/kg. Of the approximately 54 dose-escalation patients, hepatocellular carcinoma was present in around 20, melanoma in approximately 15, renal cell carcinoma in 9 and head and neck cancer in 9. A male proportion of roughly 80% and a mean age of about 60 years, ranging from about 23 to 90, were recorded for the dose-escalation cohort. Patients were allowed to have had prior anti-PD-1, anti-PD-L1 or anti-CTLA-4 therapy, and less than 45% of the dose-escalation patients had previously received checkpoint inhibitors. Partial responses occurred in three dose-escalation patients: two with cutaneous melanoma and one with hepatocellular carcinoma. The purpose of peripheral TCRbeta sequencing was to test whether ivuxolimab changed TCR sequence diversity and led to clonal T-cell expansion. The paper reports the monotherapy dose-escalation portion (N of about 50 patients) of the phase I ivuxolimab trial.

Including cysteine and phenylalanine, the CDR3 has 14 amino acids. Only CDR3 DNA remains: 42 bases, in frame from the first base. V and J are truncated by 10 bases and 5 bases respectively, leaving an intervening sequence of 18 bases. According to the germline V gene, CDR1 reads ENHRY and CDR2 reads SYGVKD. The trial excluded patients who had a history of autoimmune disease or who were on systemic immunosuppression. Peripheral blood for TCR sequencing was collected from all dose cohorts at baseline, on cycle 4 day 1, and on cycle 7 day 1. Samples were obtained from an open-label, multicenter, first-in-human phase I dose-escalation trial of ivuxolimab. Adults with locally advanced or metastatic melanoma, renal cell carcinoma, hepatocellular carcinoma or head and neck squamous cell carcinoma were enrolled in the trial. Before TCR sequencing, CD4+ T cells and CD8+ T cells were sorted from peripheral blood as separate populations.

Genomic DNA was isolated from the sorted cells so that the TCRbeta CDR3 region could be sequenced. The immunoSEQ Assay was used to sequence the TCRbeta CDR3 regions. TCRdb retrieved this table from immuneACCESS and kept in-frame rearrangements only. Not all clones are present; in checked studies, unresolved V genes account for under half, and no reason is known for the remainder. The sample data list tens of thousands of clones, and about 90% of these were observed just once. Jointly, the top ten make up 8% to 10% of the sample. The research as a whole found: At doses of 0.1 to 3.0 mg/kg, clonal expansion of both CD4+ and CD8+ blood T cells was observed from baseline to week 6. Low levels of normalized T-cell clonal expansion were also shown by some nonresponding patients. The antigen specificity of the clonally expanded peripheral T cells was not determined. After ivuxolimab, expanded clones were on average more numerous among CD8+ T cells than among CD4+ T cells. Partial responders in the 0.1-3.0 mg/kg groups had among the lowest normalized peripheral clonal expansion, especially among CD8+ T cells.

To note about this clone: Its antigen remains undetermined. Per-base qualities were not stored, and no clone one base away is much larger.

The receptor was isolated from an adult with an advanced solid tumor such as melanoma, head and neck, liver or kidney cancer. The sequenced sample was CD4+ or CD8+ T cells sorted from blood, obtained in a trial of the OX40 agonist ivuxolimab. Recombination connected TRBV10-3 to TRBJ2-1; TRBD2 is a weak D gene call, 6 bases matching. The bases read TGTGCCACCCAAGCTAGCGCCGCCAACAATGAGCAGTTCTTC. Its protein product is CATQASAANNEQFF.